These T cell receptor beta chains were read from a single sample in a study of CD8 T cells in Susac syndrome. TCRdb itself ran the immunoSEQ multiplex PCR reads through MiXCR, one entry per CDR3 protein. The sample includes 150,000 to 200,000 distinct CDR3 sequences, around 92% of them seen just once. The sequencing input was CD4+ T cells from PBMCs. These receptors came from a human donor in good health. CDR3s include the opening cysteine and the closing phenylalanine or tryptophan. The D gene is left open where the match is weak. Clone size is given for some rows only: seen once, a few or many times, or a class if the clone is expanded.

>16|TRBJ2-2|TRBV28|.|.
CASSFPRQGPTGELFF
TGTGCCAGCAGTTTCCCCCGGCAGGGCCCTACCGGGGAGCTGTTTTTT
>14|TRBJ2-3|TRBV5-6|.|.
CASSPGRGPDTQYF
TGTGCCAGCAGCCCAGGCCGGGGACCAGATACGCAGTATTTT
>14|TRBJ2-7|TRBV18|TRBD2|.
CASSPNRGDYEQYF
TGTGCCAGCTCACCTAATCGGGGGGACTACGAGCAGTACTTC
>12|TRBJ2-5|TRBV3-1|.|.
CASSHSKQAQYF
TGTGCCAGCAGCCACTCCAAGCAGGCCCAGTACTTC
>13|TRBJ2-2|TRBV29-1|.|.
CSVEGGGIGELFF
TGCAGCGTTGAAGGGGGCGGTATCGGGGAGCTGTTTTTT
>15|TRBJ2-7|TRBV27|.|.
CASRPPLANSYEQYF
TGTGCCAGCAGGCCTCCCCTAGCGAACTCCTACGAGCAGTACTTC
>13|TRBJ2-1|TRBV5-6|.|.
CASSPRPGETQFF
TGTGCCAGCAGCCCCCGACCCGGGGAAACCCAGTTCTTC
>14|TRBJ1-1|TRBV5-1|.|.
CASSLQSPGTEAFF
TGCGCCAGCAGCTTGCAATCCCCGGGCACTGAAGCTTTCTTT
>14|TRBJ1-2|TRBV10-3|TRBD1|.
CAISMGQGNYGYTF
TGTGCCATCAGTATGGGACAGGGAAACTATGGCTACACCTTC
>15|TRBJ1-1|TRBV9|.|once
CASSVDGRMNTEAFF
TGTGCCAGCAGCGTAGATGGGCGGATGAACACTGAAGCTTTCTTT
>12|TRBJ1-3|TRBV12-3/TRBV12-4|.|.
CASSLLRNTIYF
TGTGCCAGCAGCCTCCTGAGAAACACCATATATTTT
>13|TRBJ2-3|TRBV28|.|.
CASRSPPRDTQYF
TGTGCCAGCAGGTCACCCCCCAGGGATACGCAGTATTTT
>16|TRBJ2-7|TRBV2|TRBD2|.
CASSGAGLADSYEQYF
TGTGCCAGCAGTGGTGCAGGACTAGCGGACTCCTACGAGCAGTACTTC
>13|TRBJ1-1|TRBV20-1|.|.
CSARDPSGTEAFF
TGCAGTGCTAGAGATCCTTCAGGCACTGAAGCTTTCTTT
>13|TRBJ1-1|TRBV2|.|.
CASNEILGTEAFF
TGTGCCAGCAATGAAATTCTCGGGACTGAAGCTTTCTTT
>16|TRBJ1-1|TRBV7-8|.|.
CASSLVSDRYNTEAFF
TGTGCCAGCAGCTTAGTCAGCGACAGATATAACACTGAAGCTTTCTTT
>16|TRBJ2-7|TRBV18|TRBD1|once
CASSPRQGQSSYEQYF
TGTGCCAGCTCACCACGACAGGGGCAAAGCTCCTACGAGCAGTACTTC
>17|TRBJ2-7|TRBV6-5|TRBD2|.
CASSSNRLAGALYEQYF
TGTGCCAGCAGTTCTAACCGACTAGCGGGGGCCCTCTACGAGCAGTACTTC
>12|TRBJ1-6|TRBV6-2/TRBV6-3|.|.
CASSYQGAPLHF
TGTGCCAGCAGTTACCAGGGTGCACCCCTCCACTTT
>17|TRBJ2-2|TRBV28|TRBD2|.
CASSFNGGTRSTGELFF
TGTGCCAGCAGTTTCAATGGCGGGACTAGATCCACCGGGGAGCTGTTTTTT
>14|TRBJ2-7|TRBV20-1|.|.
CSARDVRDSYEQYF
TGCAGTGCTAGAGATGTACGGGACTCCTACGAGCAGTACTTC
>16|TRBJ2-3|TRBV5-1|TRBD2|.
CASSLMTSGLTDTQYF
TGCGCCAGCAGCCTAATGACTAGCGGGCTTACAGATACGCAGTATTTT
>15|TRBJ2-7|TRBV29-1|TRBD1|.
CSVMMSRDRLYEQYF
TGCAGCGTCATGATGTCCCGGGACAGACTCTACGAGCAGTACTTC
>14|TRBJ2-7|TRBV5-1|TRBD1|.
CASSPSTGAYEQYF
TGCGCCAGCAGCCCTTCGACAGGGGCCTACGAGCAGTACTTC
>13|TRBJ2-3|TRBV5-4|.|.
CASSRWESDTQYF
TGTGCCAGCAGCCGCTGGGAGTCAGATACGCAGTATTTT
>11|TRBJ1-1|TRBV12-3/TRBV12-4|TRBD1|.
CASRRTGRAFF
TGTGCCAGCAGAAGGACAGGGCGTGCTTTCTTT
>15|TRBJ1-3|TRBV18|.|once
CASSPRARVENTIYF
TGTGCCAGCTCACCACGGGCCAGGGTCGAAAACACCATATATTTT
>17|TRBJ2-6|TRBV5-1|.|few
CASSLDRDGSGANVLTF
TGCGCCAGCAGCTTGGACAGGGATGGCTCTGGGGCCAACGTCCTGACTTTC
>15|TRBJ2-5|TRBV7-3|TRBD2|.
CASSSGTSGPWTQYF
TGTGCCAGCAGCTCCGGGACTAGCGGCCCATGGACCCAGTACTTC
>14|TRBJ2-7|TRBV7-9|TRBD1|.
CASSEDKGAREQYF
TGTGCCAGCAGCGAAGATAAGGGGGCGAGGGAGCAGTACTTC
>15|TRBJ1-3|TRBV28|TRBD1|.
CASTGLDRLDGSEYF
TGTGCCAGCACGGGACTGGACAGGCTAGACGGGTCAGAATATTTT
>15|TRBJ1-2|TRBV3-1|.|.
CASSQAEGGWDGYTF
TGTGCCAGCAGCCAAGCCGAGGGGGGGTGGGATGGCTACACCTTC
>17|TRBJ2-2|TRBV7-2|TRBD2|.
CASSKLAGGRNTGELFF
TGTGCCAGCAGCAAATTAGCGGGGGGGAGGAACACCGGGGAGCTGTTTTTT
>16|TRBJ1-6|TRBV5-4|TRBD1|.
CASSGGPGQGNSPLHF
TGTGCCAGCAGCGGGGGACCGGGACAGGGTAATTCACCCCTCCACTTT
>12|TRBJ2-1|TRBV7-9|.|.
CASSLRNTQQFF
TGTGCCAGCAGCTTAAGAAACACACAGCAGTTCTTC
>13|TRBJ2-4|TRBV12-3/TRBV12-4|TRBD1|.
CASSRGQGNIQYF
TGTGCCAGCAGTCGCGGACAGGGAAACATTCAGTACTTC
>14|TRBJ1-5|TRBV30|.|once
CAWSGAGHSQPQHF
TGTGCCTGGAGTGGGGCGGGTCACTCTCAGCCCCAGCATTTT
>13|TRBJ1-4|TRBV20-1|.|.
CSAQGGTNEKLFF
TGCAGCGCACAGGGAGGTACTAATGAAAAACTGTTTTTT
>16|TRBJ1-5|TRBV4-1|.|.
CASSRGRGRGNQPQHF
TGCGCCAGCAGCCGAGGCCGGGGTCGTGGCAATCAGCCCCAGCATTTT
>13|TRBJ2-7|TRBV2|TRBD2|.
CAGRWGGGDEQYF
TGTGCCGGCAGATGGGGGGGAGGCGACGAGCAGTACTTC
>17|TRBJ2-3|TRBV6-1|TRBD2|.
CASNRLAGGSGTDTQYF
TGTGCCAGCAATAGGCTAGCGGGGGGTTCGGGCACAGATACGCAGTATTTT
>13|TRBJ2-4|TRBV20-1|.|.
CSARALAKNIQYF
TGCAGTGCTAGGGCCTTAGCCAAAAACATTCAGTACTTC
>13|TRBJ2-3|TRBV7-3|.|.
CASTTEYTDTQYF
TGTGCCAGCACTACAGAGTACACAGATACGCAGTATTTT
>13|TRBJ2-5|TRBV5-1|.|.
CASSWGGEETQYF
TGCGCCAGCAGCTGGGGCGGGGAAGAGACCCAGTACTTC
>17|TRBJ1-5|TRBV4-3|.|.
CASSQEWAGASNQPQHF
TGCGCCAGCAGCCAAGAATGGGCAGGGGCCAGCAATCAGCCCCAGCATTTT
>12|TRBJ2-5|TRBV29-1|.|.
CSVGRQQETQYF
TGCAGCGTCGGACGGCAACAAGAGACCCAGTACTTC